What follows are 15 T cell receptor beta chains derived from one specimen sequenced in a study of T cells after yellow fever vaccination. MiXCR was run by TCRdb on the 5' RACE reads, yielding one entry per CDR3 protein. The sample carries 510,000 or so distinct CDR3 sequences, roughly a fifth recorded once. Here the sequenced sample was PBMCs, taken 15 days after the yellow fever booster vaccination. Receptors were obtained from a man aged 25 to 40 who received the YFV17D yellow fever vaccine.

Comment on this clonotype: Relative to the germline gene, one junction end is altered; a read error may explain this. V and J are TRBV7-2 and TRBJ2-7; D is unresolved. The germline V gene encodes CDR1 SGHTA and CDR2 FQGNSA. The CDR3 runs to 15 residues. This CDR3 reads CASSLRAPGSYERYF. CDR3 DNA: TGTGCCAGCAGCCTCCGGGCCCCCGGATCCTACGAGCGGTACTTC.

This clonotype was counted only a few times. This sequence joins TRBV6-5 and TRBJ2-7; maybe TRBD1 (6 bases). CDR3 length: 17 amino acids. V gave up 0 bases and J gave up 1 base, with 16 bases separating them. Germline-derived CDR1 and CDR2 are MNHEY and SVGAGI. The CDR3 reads CASSYSRAEQGSYEQYF. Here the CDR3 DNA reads TGTGCCAGCAGTTACTCTCGAGCGGAACAGGGTTCCTACGAGCAGTACTTC.

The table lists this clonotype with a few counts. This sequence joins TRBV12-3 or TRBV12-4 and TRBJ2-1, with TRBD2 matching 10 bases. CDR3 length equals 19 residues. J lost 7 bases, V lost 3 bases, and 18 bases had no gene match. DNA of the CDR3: TGTGCCAGCAGTTTTTTGGCTAGCGGGGGCCGATGGGTGGGGAATGAGCAGTTCTTC. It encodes CASSFLASGGRWVGNEQFF.

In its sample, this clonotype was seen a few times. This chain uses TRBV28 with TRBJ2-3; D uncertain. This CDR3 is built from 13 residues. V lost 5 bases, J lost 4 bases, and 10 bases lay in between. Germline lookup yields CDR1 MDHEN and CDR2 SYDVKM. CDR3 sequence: CASSLPTADTQYF. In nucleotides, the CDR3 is TGTGCCAGCAGTCTCCCAACTGCAGATACGCAGTATTTT.

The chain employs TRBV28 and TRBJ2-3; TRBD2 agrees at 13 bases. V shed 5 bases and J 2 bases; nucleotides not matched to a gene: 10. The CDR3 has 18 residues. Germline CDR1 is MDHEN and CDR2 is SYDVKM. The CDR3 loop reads CASSPLPGTSGVTDTQYF. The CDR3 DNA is TGTGCCAGCAGTCCCCTTCCCGGGACTAGCGGGGTCACAGATACGCAGTATTTT.

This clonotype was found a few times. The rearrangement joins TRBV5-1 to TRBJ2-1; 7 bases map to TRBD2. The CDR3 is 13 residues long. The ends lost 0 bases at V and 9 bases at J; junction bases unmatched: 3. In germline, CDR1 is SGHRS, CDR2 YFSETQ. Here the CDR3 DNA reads TGCGCCAGCAGCTTGGATCCTAGCGGTGAGCAGTTCTTC. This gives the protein CASSLDPSGEQFF.

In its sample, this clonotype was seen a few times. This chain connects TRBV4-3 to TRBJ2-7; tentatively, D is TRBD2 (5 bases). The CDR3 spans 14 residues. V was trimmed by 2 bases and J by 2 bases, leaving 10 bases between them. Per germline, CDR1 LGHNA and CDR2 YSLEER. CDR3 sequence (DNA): TGCGCCAGCAGCCAAAAGTTAGCGACCTACGAGCAGTACTTC. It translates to CASSQKLATYEQYF.

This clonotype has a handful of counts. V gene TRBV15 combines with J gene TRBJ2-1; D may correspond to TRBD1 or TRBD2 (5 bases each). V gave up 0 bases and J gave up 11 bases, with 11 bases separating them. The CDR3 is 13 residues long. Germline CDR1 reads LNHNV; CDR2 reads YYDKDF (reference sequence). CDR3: CATSREGDGQQFF. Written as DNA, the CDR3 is TGTGCCACCAGCAGAGAGGGGGACGGGCAGCAGTTCTTC.

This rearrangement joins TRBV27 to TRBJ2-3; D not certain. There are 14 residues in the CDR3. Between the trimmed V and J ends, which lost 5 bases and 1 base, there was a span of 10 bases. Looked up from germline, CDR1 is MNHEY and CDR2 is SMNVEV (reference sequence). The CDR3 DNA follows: TGTGCCAGCAGTGCCGGCCTGCGCACAGATACGCAGTATTTT. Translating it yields CASSAGLRTDTQYF.

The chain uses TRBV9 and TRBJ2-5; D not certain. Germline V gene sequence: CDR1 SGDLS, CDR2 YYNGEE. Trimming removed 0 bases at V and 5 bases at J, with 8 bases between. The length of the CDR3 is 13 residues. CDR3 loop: CASSVEAGETQYF. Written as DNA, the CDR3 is TGTGCCAGCAGCGTAGAGGCCGGGGAGACCCAGTACTTC. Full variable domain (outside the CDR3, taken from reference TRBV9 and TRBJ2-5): DSGVTQTPKHLITATGQRVTLRCSPRSGDLSVYWYQQSLDQGLQFLIQYYNGEERAKGNILERFSAQQFPDLHSELNLSSLELGDSALYFCASSVEAGETQYFGPGTRLLVL.

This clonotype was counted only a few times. For the CDR3, the DNA is TGCAGTGGGGTGGGGGACACTTTCTACGAGCAGTACTTC. Amino acid sequence: CSGVGDTFYEQYF. This sequence joins TRBV20-1 and TRBJ2-7; D perhaps matches TRBD1 (6 bases). The CDR3 runs 13 residues. V was trimmed by 7 bases and J by 3 bases, leaving 16 bases between them. Germline-derived CDR1 and CDR2 are DFQATT and SNEGSKA (reference sequence).

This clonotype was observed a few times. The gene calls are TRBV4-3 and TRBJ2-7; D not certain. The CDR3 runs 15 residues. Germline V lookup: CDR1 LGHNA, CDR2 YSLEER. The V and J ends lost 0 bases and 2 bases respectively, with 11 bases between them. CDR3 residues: CASSQDLMGTYEQYF. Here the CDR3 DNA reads TGCGCCAGCAGCCAAGATCTTATGGGGACCTACGAGCAGTACTTC.

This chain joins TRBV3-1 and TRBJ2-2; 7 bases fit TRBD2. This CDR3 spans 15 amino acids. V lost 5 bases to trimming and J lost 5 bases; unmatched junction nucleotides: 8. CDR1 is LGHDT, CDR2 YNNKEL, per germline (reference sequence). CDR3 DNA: TGTGCCAGCAGCGAAGGGGACTACCATACCGGGGAGCTGTTTTTT. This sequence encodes CASSEGDYHTGELFF.

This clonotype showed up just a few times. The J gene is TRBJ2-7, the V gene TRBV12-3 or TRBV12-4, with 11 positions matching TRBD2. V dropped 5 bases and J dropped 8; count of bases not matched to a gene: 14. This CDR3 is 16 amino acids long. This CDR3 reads CASSPTSGSFPFKQYF. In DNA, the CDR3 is TGTGCCAGCAGTCCCACTAGCGGGAGTTTCCCTTTCAAGCAGTACTTC.

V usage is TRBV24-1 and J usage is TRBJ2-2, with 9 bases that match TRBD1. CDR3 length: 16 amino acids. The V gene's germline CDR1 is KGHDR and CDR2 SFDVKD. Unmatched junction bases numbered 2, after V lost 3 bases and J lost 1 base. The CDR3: CATSDPGQGNTGELFF. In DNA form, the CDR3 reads TGTGCCACCAGTGATCCGGGACAGGGGAACACCGGGGAGCTGTTTTTT.